This T cell receptor (beta chain) was captured by sequencing in a study of T cell clones after liver transplantation. Overall study findings and caveats: In a couple of subjects, few donor cells limited the measurable donor-reactive repertoire.

This CDR3 has 17 amino acids. Germline V lookup: CDR1 MDHEN, CDR2 SYDVKM. V lost 3 bases and J lost 7; bases outside the gene matches: 11. Concerning this clone itself: Its antigen is undetermined.

The table came from immunoSEQ multiplex PCR; TCRdb's copy has only in-frame clones and leaves some out. The sample has some 33,000 clones; about 93% are singletons. This specimen was CD8+ T cells from blood, taken 12 months after liver transplant. The receptor comes from a human patient who received a liver transplant. Some of these T cells may belong to the graft donor. The chain employs TRBV28 and TRBJ2-1; TRBD2 agrees at 11 bases. The CDR3 protein is CASSLGGASGRSNEQFF. As DNA, the CDR3 is TGTGCCAGCAGTTTGGGGGGGGCTAGCGGGAGGTCTAATGAGCAGTTCTTC.